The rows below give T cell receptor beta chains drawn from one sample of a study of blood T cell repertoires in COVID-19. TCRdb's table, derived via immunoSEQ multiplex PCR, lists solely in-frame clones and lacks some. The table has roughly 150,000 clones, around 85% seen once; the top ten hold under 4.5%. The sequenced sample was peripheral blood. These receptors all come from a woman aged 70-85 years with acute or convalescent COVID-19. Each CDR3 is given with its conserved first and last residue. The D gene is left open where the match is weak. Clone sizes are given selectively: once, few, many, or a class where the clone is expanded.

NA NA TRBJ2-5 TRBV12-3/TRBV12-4 CASSGQPQETQYF TGTGCCAGCAGCGGACAGCCACAAGAGACCCAGTACTTC
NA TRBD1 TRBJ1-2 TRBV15 CATSSYGTAGTF TGTGCCACCAGCAGTTACGGGACAGCGGGCACCTTC
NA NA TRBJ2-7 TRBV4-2 CASSQAVDIGGSYEQYF TGTGCCAGCAGCCAAGCGGTCGATATAGGAGGCTCCTACGAGCAGTACTTC
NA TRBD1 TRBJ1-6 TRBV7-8 CASSFRQGDNSPLHF TGTGCCAGCAGCTTCCGACAGGGTGATAATTCACCCCTCCACTTT
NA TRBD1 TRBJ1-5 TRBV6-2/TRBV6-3 CASSPQGQFNQPQHF TGTGCCAGCAGCCCACAGGGACAGTTCAATCAGCCCCAGCATTTT
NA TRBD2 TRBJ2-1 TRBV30 CAWSVNSGSNREQFF TGTGCCTGGAGTGTTAATAGCGGGAGTAATCGTGAGCAGTTCTTC
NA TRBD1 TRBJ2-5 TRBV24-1 CATSTGGSETQYF TGTGCCACCTCCACAGGGGGCTCTGAGACCCAGTACTTC
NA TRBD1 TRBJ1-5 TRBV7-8 CASSLRAGQFSQPQHF TGTGCCAGCAGCTTACGTGCGGGACAGTTCTCCCAGCCCCAGCATTTT
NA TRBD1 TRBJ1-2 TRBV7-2 CASSRTGMYGYTF TGTGCCAGCAGCCGGACAGGGATGTATGGCTACACCTTC
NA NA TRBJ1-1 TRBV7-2 CASSLYRVNTEAFF TGTGCCAGCAGCTTATACAGGGTGAACACTGAAGCTTTCTTT
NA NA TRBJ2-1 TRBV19 CASRLDGIPYNEQFF TGTGCCAGTCGCTTGGACGGGATTCCGTACAATGAGCAGTTCTTC
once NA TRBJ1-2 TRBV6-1 CASSEALSSQGRGYTF TGTGCCAGCAGTGAAGCTCTTTCGTCACAGGGTCGGGGCTACACCTTC
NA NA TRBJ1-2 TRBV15 CATRRDIIGGYTF TGTGCCACCAGGAGAGACATCATCGGGGGCTACACCTTC
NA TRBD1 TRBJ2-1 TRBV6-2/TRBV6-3 CASSTDRVEQFF TGTGCCAGCAGCACAGACAGGGTTGAGCAGTTCTTC
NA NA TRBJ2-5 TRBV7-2 CASSLASSSPTQYF TGTGCCAGCAGCTTAGCGAGTAGTTCGCCGACCCAGTACTTC
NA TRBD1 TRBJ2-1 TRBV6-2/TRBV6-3 CASSYSLGQGRDEQFF TGTGCCAGCAGTTACTCCCTTGGACAGGGTCGTGATGAGCAGTTCTTC
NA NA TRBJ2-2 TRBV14 CASSQVLAGTGELFF TGTGCCAGCAGCCAAGTACTAGCCGGCACCGGGGAGCTGTTTTTT
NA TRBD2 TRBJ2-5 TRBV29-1 CSVEIAGGPEGGETQYF TGCAGCGTTGAAATTGCGGGAGGGCCTGAGGGAGGAGAGACCCAGTACTTC
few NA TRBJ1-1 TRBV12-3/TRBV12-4 CASSFRSGTEAFF TGTGCCAGCAGTTTCCGATCCGGGACAGAAGCTTTCTTT
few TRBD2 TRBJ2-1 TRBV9 CASSVGLADDNEQFF TGTGCCAGCAGCGTCGGACTAGCGGACGACAATGAGCAGTTCTTC
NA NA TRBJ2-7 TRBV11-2 CASSLVVGALRGEQYF TGTGCCAGCAGCTTAGTTGTTGGGGCCTTACGCGGCGAGCAGTACTTC
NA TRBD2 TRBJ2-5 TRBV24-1 CATSDVSGAGEIQETQYF TGTGCCACCAGTGACGTCTCCGGAGCGGGGGAAATCCAAGAGACCCAGTACTTC
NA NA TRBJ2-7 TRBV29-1 CSVDLAVSYYEQYF TGCAGCGTTGACTTAGCGGTTTCATACTACGAGCAGTACTTC
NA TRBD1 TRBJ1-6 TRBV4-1 CASSPMTGSASPLHF TGCGCCAGCAGCCCCATGACAGGGTCGGCTTCACCCCTCCACTTT
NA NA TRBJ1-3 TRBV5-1 CASSTGTPSGNTIYF TGCGCCAGCAGCACAGGGACACCCTCTGGAAACACCATATATTTT
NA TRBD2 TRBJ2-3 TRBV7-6 CASSHGLAGGPFFRDTQYF TGTGCCAGCAGCCATGGACTAGCGGGAGGGCCGTTCTTCAGAGATACGCAGTATTTT
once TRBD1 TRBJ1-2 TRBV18 CASSPGQGGYGYTF TGTGCCAGCTCTCCCGGACAGGGCGGCTATGGCTACACCTTC
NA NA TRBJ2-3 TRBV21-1 CASSKMGGRVRTDTQYF TGTGCCAGCAGCAAAATGGGGGGGCGGGTCCGCACAGATACGCAGTATTTT